Sequencing of this T cell receptor (beta chain) was carried out in a study of somatic mutations in cytotoxic T cells in rheumatoid arthritis. Notes on the study in general: CD8+ T-cell clonality showed no significant difference between rheumatoid arthritis patients and age-matched healthy controls. Rheumatoid arthritis patients showed slight TRBV07 underrepresentation, and this was not adjusted for multiple comparisons. The study found CD8+ clonality increased with age in rheumatoid arthritis patients, not healthy controls.

With respect to this clone: Its cognate antigen is unknown.

Profiled with immunoSEQ multiplex PCR; TCRdb holds only in-frame clones, not every one. The data hold fewer than 30,000 clones, with roughly 87% observed a single time. In germline, CDR1 is SGDLS, CDR2 YYNGEE. The CDR3 sequence is 14 residues long. Trimming at V came to 3 bases and at J to 6 bases, leaving 7 bases not matched to a gene. Source material: CD8+ T cells sorted from blood. This sequence joins TRBV9 and TRBJ2-3, with 7 bases lining up with TRBD2. The sequence was obtained from a man aged 50 to 60 in good health. The CDR3 is CASSDGGRPDTQYF. CDR3 DNA sequence: TGTGCCAGCAGCGATGGCGGGAGACCCGATACGCAGTATTTT. Full variable domain (outside the CDR3, taken from reference TRBV9 and TRBJ2-3): DSGVTQTPKHLITATGQRVTLRCSPRSGDLSVYWYQQSLDQGLQFLIQYYNGEERAKGNILERFSAQQFPDLHSELNLSSLELGDSALYFCASSDGGRPDTQYFGPGTRLTVL.